This paragraph reports one T cell receptor (beta chain). Antigen specificity is unknown. The data were taken from a study of neoadjuvant anti-PD-1 for oral cavity cancer. Study at large: Patients mostly received three to four biweekly nivolumab doses at 3 mg/kg before surgery. Patients without progression got a fourth dose around day 43.

No culture or expansion preceded analysis of these blood cells. This CDR3 is built from 15 residues. The V gene's germline CDR1 is GTSNPN and CDR2 SVGIG (reference sequence). V lost 4 bases and J lost 1, with 14 bases in between. Assay used: immunoSEQ multiplex PCR; TCRdb lists only in-frame clones, some missing. The sample gives roughly 67,000 clones, 65% to 85% of which show up once; roughly 3.5% is in the top ten. Study outcomes and limitations: After neoadjuvant nivolumab, PBMC T cell clonality was significantly higher in non-responders than responders.

The clonotype comes from a person aged 35-79 years with oral cavity squamous cell carcinoma. The material was PBMCs, obtained before nivolumab (anti-PD-1) treatment. The rearrangement uses TRBV30 and TRBJ1-3; unclear D gene. CDR3 amino acids: CAWTYPPGSGNTIYF. The CDR3 DNA is TGTGCCTGGACCTACCCGCCCGGTTCTGGAAACACCATATATTTT. The full variable domain, completed using reference TRBV30 and TRBJ1-3, is SQTIHQWPATLVQPVGSPLSLECTVEGTSNPNLYWYRQAAGRGLQLLFYSVGIGQISSEVPQNLSASRPQDRQFILSSKKLLLSDSGFYLCAWTYPPGSGNTIYFGEGSWLTVV.